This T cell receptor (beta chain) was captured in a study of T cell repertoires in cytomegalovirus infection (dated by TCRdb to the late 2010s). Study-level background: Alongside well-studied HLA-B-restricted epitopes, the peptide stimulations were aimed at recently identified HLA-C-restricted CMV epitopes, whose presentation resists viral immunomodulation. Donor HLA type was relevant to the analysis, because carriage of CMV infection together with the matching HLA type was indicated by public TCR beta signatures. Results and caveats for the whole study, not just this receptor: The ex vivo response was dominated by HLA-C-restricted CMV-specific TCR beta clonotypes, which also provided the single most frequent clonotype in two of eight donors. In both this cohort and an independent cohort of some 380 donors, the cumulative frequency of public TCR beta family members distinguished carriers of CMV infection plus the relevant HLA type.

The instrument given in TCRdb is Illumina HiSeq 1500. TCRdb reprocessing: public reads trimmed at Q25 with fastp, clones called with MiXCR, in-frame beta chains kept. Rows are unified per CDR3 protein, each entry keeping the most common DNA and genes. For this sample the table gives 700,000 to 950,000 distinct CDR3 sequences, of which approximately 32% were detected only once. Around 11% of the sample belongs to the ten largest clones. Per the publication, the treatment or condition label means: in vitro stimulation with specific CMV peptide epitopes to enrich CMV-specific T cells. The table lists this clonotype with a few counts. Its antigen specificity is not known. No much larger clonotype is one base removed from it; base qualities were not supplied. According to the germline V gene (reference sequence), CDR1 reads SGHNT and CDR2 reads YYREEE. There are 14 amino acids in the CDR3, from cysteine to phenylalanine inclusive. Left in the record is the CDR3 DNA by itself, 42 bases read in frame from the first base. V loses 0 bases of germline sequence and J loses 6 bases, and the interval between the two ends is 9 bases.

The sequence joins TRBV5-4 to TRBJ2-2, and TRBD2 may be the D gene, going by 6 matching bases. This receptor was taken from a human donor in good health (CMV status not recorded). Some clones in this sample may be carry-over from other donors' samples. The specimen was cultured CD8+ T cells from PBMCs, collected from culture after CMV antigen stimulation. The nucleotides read TGTGCCAGCAGCTTGGGGGCTAGCGCCGGGGAGCTGTTTTTT. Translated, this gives CASSLGASAGELFF. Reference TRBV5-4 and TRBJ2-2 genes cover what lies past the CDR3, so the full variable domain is ETGVTQSPTHLIKTRGQQVTLRCSSQSGHNTVSWYQQALGQGPQFIFQYYREEENGRGNFPPRFSGLQFPNYSSELNVNALELDDSALYLCASSLGASAGELFFGEGSRLTVL.